The rows below give T cell receptor beta chains drawn from one sample of a study of T cells in localized non-small cell lung cancer. Data came from immunoSEQ multiplex PCR; TCRdb stores just in-frame clones and leaves some out. The sample records nearly 25,000 clones, more than 90% being singletons. Specimen: peripheral blood, collected before any cancer treatment. The source is a man aged 40-75 years with stage III squamous cell lung carcinoma. Each CDR3 is given with its conserved first and last residue. Each record gives: D gene, clone size, V gene, J gene, CDR3 DNA, CDR3 protein. D genes are given only for firm matches. Clone size is not always given. Where it is, it says once, few, many or a class for expanded clones.

>TRBD2|few|TRBV6-6|TRBJ2-1
TGTGCCAGCAGTTACTCCAGCGGGAGCTACAATGAGCAGTTCTTC
CASSYSSGSYNEQFF
>NA|NA|TRBV19|TRBJ2-3
TGTGCCAGTAGTAGTGGCCGAGCAGCCCGAGATACGCAGTATTTT
CASSSGRAARDTQYF
>NA|NA|TRBV18|TRBJ1-5
TGTGCCAGCTCACCCCAAGCGGGTAGACGCCAGCCCCAGCATTTT
CASSPQAGRRQPQHF
>NA|few|TRBV7-6|TRBJ2-2
TGTGCCAGCAGCCCCAGATCGGGGATTCACACCGGGGAGCTGTTTTTT
CASSPRSGIHTGELFF
>NA|NA|TRBV25-1|TRBJ2-3
TGTGCCAGCAGTGTCCCGGGGGGCTCAGATACGCAGTATTTT
CASSVPGGSDTQYF
>NA|NA|TRBV6-5|TRBJ2-3
TGTGCCAGCAGCTCGAGGGGGGGGCACACAGATACGCAGTATTTT
CASSSRGGHTDTQYF
>NA|NA|TRBV19|TRBJ2-7
TGTGCCAGTAGTATAGGCCTTTACTCCTACGAGCAGTACTTC
CASSIGLYSYEQYF
>NA|NA|TRBV6-6|TRBJ1-6
TGTGCCAGCAGTTCTGCAGGGAATAATTCACCCCTCCACTTT
CASSSAGNNSPLHF
>NA|NA|TRBV18|TRBJ2-7
TGTGCCAGCTCACGGGACACCCTGGGCGAGCAGTACTTC
CASSRDTLGEQYF
>TRBD2|few|TRBV4-3|TRBJ2-7
TGCGCCAGCAGCCAAGAACTGGGCACTAGCGGAGGATCCTACGAGCAGTACTTC
CASSQELGTSGGSYEQYF
>NA|NA|TRBV11-1|TRBJ1-2
TGTGCCAGCAGCACGGGTCGTGGGTTATTCCCACGGGATGGCTACACCTTC
CASSTGRGLFPRDGYTF
>NA|NA|TRBV9|TRBJ2-3
TGTGCCAGCAGCGTAGTAGTAGATACGCAGTATTTT
CASSVVVDTQYF
>NA|once|TRBV27|TRBJ2-1
TGTGCCAGCAGTTTAGGGACTTTCAGTGAGCAGTTCTTC
CASSLGTFSEQFF
>NA|NA|TRBV27|TRBJ2-1
TGTGCCAGCAGTCCGGGGGACTTCTCTCGCAATGAGCAGTTCTTC
CASSPGDFSRNEQFF
>NA|NA|TRBV7-7|TRBJ2-5
TGTGCCAGCAGCTTAGTGACCAGGACCGGGGCTGAGACCCAGTACTTC
CASSLVTRTGAETQYF
>NA|once|TRBV11-3|TRBJ1-2
TGTGCCAGCAGCCCGCGTGACGACGGAAAGACCTATGGCTACACCTTC
CASSPRDDGKTYGYTF
>TRBD2|NA|TRBV7-6|TRBJ2-7
TGTGCCAGCAGCTTAGTAGCGGGAGGGCCGGGTCAAGAGCAGTACTTC
CASSLVAGGPGQEQYF
>NA|NA|TRBV5-4|TRBJ1-2
TGTGCCAGCAGCTTGGACCGAGGGAGGGCTAACTATGGCTACACCTTC
CASSLDRGRANYGYTF
>TRBD1|NA|TRBV7-9|TRBJ1-4
TGTGCCAGCAGCTTAAAGACAGGGCGGGGTAATGAAAAACTGTTTTTT
CASSLKTGRGNEKLFF
>NA|NA|TRBV19|TRBJ2-5
TGTGCCAGTAGCGAGAGCCCAGGGCTACTAACCAGGGAGACCCAGTACTTC
CASSESPGLLTRETQYF
>NA|NA|TRBV9|TRBJ1-5
TGTGCCAGCAGTTCCGGACCCGGCAGCAATCAGCCCCAGCATTTT
CASSSGPGSNQPQHF
>NA|NA|TRBV14|TRBJ1-2
TGTGCCAGCAGCCACCTTAACCCCGCCAACTATGGCTACACCTTC
CASSHLNPANYGYTF
>TRBD2|few|TRBV5-1|TRBJ2-3
TGCGCCAGCAGCACGGGACTAGGACGGGGGACAGATACGCAGTATTTT
CASSTGLGRGTDTQYF
>NA|NA|TRBV10-3|TRBJ1-2
TGTGCCATCAGTGAGGGACGGCCCGGGGGCTACACCTTC
CAISEGRPGGYTF
>TRBD2|NA|TRBV19|TRBJ2-5
TGTGCCAGTAGTGGGACTAGCGGGAGGGAGACCCAGTACTTC
CASSGTSGRETQYF
>TRBD1|NA|TRBV25-1|TRBJ1-4
TGTGCCAGCAGTGATTACAGGGGGCATGAAAAACTGTTTTTT
CASSDYRGHEKLFF
>NA|NA|TRBV9|TRBJ1-1
TGTGCCAGCAGCCGTTCCGGGTCTGTCCCTGAAGCTTTCTTT
CASSRSGSVPEAFF
>NA|NA|TRBV15|TRBJ2-3
TGTGCCACCACTGACAGATACACAGATACGCAGTATTTT
CATTDRYTDTQYF
>NA|NA|TRBV5-1|TRBJ2-5
TGCGCCAGCAGCTTGGGTTGGGCGCGCCGTGGAGGGGAGACCCAGTACTTC
CASSLGWARRGGETQYF
>NA|NA|TRBV7-3|TRBJ1-1
TGTGCCAGCAGCTCTGTCGGAGCGAACACTGAAGCTTTCTTT
CASSSVGANTEAFF
>NA|NA|TRBV6-5|TRBJ1-5
TGTGCCAGCAGCCAAGAGTGGCCACTAAGGCCCCAGCATTTT
CASSQEWPLRPQHF
>NA|few|TRBV9|TRBJ1-1
TGTGCCAGCAGCGTATCGAGTATGAACACTGAAGCTTTCTTT
CASSVSSMNTEAFF
>NA|NA|TRBV7-9|TRBJ1-1
TGTGCCAGCAGCTTAAGTTTTCACACAGCGGGGGGAGCTTTCTTT
CASSLSFHTAGGAFF
>NA|NA|TRBV4-3|TRBJ1-1
TGCGCCAGCAGCCAAGAAGGGGGGAACACTGAAGCTTTCTTT
CASSQEGGNTEAFF
>NA|NA|TRBV5-4|TRBJ2-3
TGTGCCAGCAGCTCAGGGACTTTCGAGACGCAGTATTTT
CASSSGTFETQYF
>NA|NA|TRBV6-5|TRBJ2-7
TGTGCCGCCAGACAGGTCCCCTACGAGCAGTACTTC
CAARQVPYEQYF
>NA|NA|TRBV28|TRBJ1-2
TGTGCCAGCAGCCCGACAGATTCCTATGGCTACACCTTC
CASSPTDSYGYTF
>TRBD1|NA|TRBV7-2|TRBJ2-1
TGTGCCAGCAGCTTGGGACAGGCATACAATGAGCAGTTCTTC
CASSLGQAYNEQFF
>NA|NA|TRBV7-2|TRBJ1-2
TGTGCCAGCAGCGCGGAGGCCCCCACGGGCTATGGCTACACCTTC
CASSAEAPTGYGYTF
>NA|NA|TRBV6-1|TRBJ1-1
TGTGCCAGCAGTGAAGGACAAGACCGTGAAGCTTTCTTT
CASSEGQDREAFF